The source of this TCR beta chain is a study of a mutant IDH1 vaccine in newly diagnosed glioma. Study background: Patients' prior therapy spanned radiotherapy, temozolomide, or both; most underwent both. Study results and caveats: Vaccine-induced immune responses occurred in approximately 93% of patients.

Produced via immunoSEQ multiplex PCR; TCRdb's table is partial and in-frame only. The sample yields about 38,000 clones, around 78% seen once. The V and J ends lost 8 bases and 8 bases, in that order; junction bases with no gene match: 10. The CDR3 is 14 residues long. CDR1 is GTSNPN, CDR2 SVGIG, per germline (reference sequence). Turning to this clone: Its antigen is unknown.

Time point noted: baseline, week 1 (first vaccination visit). Treatment meaning: pre-vaccination baseline after standard-of-care therapy. Donors had new WHO grade 3 or 4 IDH1-mutant, ATRX-lost astrocytomas. This clonotype originated in a man aged 40-55 years with glioma. Some clones in this sample may be carry-over from other donors' samples. Sequencing used PBMCs, obtained from a glioma patient treated with radiotherapy, temozolomide or both. The V and J genes are TRBV30 and TRBJ1-6, with 9 bases that match TRBD1. The CDR3 DNA is TGTGCCGGAACTTCGGGACAGGGCGATTCACCCCTCCACTTT. Its protein is CAGTSGQGDSPLHF.